This T cell receptor (beta chain) was captured by sequencing in a study of blood T cell repertoires in COVID-19. Germline assignment: CDR1 MNHEY and CDR2 SMNVEV (reference sequence). V was shortened by 3 bases and J by 4 bases, with 12 bases between the two germline ends. CDR3 length: 14 amino acids. This table comes from immunoSEQ multiplex PCR, and its TCRdb copy is limited to in-frame clones, with some not included. This table has tens of thousands of clones, 82% appearing once. This clonotype originated in a woman older than 75 with acute or convalescent COVID-19. The rearrangement links TRBV27 to TRBJ1-1; D gene ambiguous. The sample comprised peripheral blood. The CDR3 DNA reads TGTGCCAGCAGTTTTTCCCGGTTTGGCACTGAAGCTTTCTTT. It specifies CASSFSRFGTEAFF.